What follows is one T cell receptor (beta chain) and its context. This clone was counted between two and nine times. No antigen is known for it. The record has no base qualities; no much larger clone is one base away. The entry originates in a study of shared clonotypes between healthy human individuals (dated by TCRdb to 2019 to 2021). A note on the overall study: Three men and a couple of women, aged 18 to 49 years, made up the cohort. For each donor, CD4 naive and CD4 memory were each given three plates, CD8 naive was given two plates, and CD8 memory was given one plate. To estimate repertoire size and how much clonotypes are shared between individuals, the study performed deep sequencing of blood TCR repertoires from five healthy adults. Each donor's leukapheresis produced roughly between about 0.9 and 9.5 billion PBMCs. Libraries were prepared and TCR repertoires were sequenced by different laboratories using diverse techniques, in order to increase sequencing depth and limit assay-specific biases. Overall study outcomes, separate from this receptor: Across four donors, 5% to 6% of naive CD4, 3% to 4% of naive CD8, about 2.3% of memory CD4, and approximately 0.4% of memory CD8 clonotypes were shared. Even with the large sequencing depth, rarefaction of the sorted-subset datasets indicated that sequencing was incomplete. Larger estimated clonotype richness was generally found for naive subsets than for memory subsets. Pairwise subsampling indicated that sequencing depth was expected to affect the degree of clonotype sharing among donors. Because the study included only a small number of donors, the genetic and exposure-history diversity represented was limited. Higher generation probabilities were observed for clonotypes shared by all four sorted-subset donors than for non-shared clonotypes. Only blood was sampled, and tissue TCR repertoires likely differ from those in blood.

TCR CDR3 regions were amplified from genomic DNA by multiplex PCR using the deep immunoSEQ assay. Extracted genomic DNA from each cell subset was spread evenly across all wells of several immunoSEQ 96-well plates, with each plate serving as a replicate. For sorted subsets, approximately 210 ng genomic DNA, equal to approximately 30,000 T cell genomes, was loaded into each replicate PCR. Purified libraries were quantified with a Qubit 3.0 fluorometer, sized on a Bioanalyzer 2100, and re-quantified with the KAPA Library Quantification kit. A separate single-read 150-cycle Illumina NextSeq 550 flow cell was used to sequence each immunoSEQ 96-well plate. In the source study's methods: Because the immunoSEQ output included only junctional sequences and no quality scores, the filtering could not be the same as the filtering used for full-length reads. To assign V/J genes and CDR3, sequences were annotated against IMGT germline references using PyIR, a Python wrapper for IgBLAST v1.9. Reads were removed for weak V/J assignments (E-value above 1e-6), missing CDR3, stop codons, out-of-frame junctions, or ambiguous translated residues. A V3J clonotype was defined by an identical inferred V gene, J gene, and CDR3 amino acid sequence. To compute the percentage overlap between repertoires, the number of shared unique clonotypes was divided by the size of the smaller repertoire. Richness of each repertoire was evaluated using RTK rarefaction, the Chao1 estimator, and Recon v2.1 estimates of unobserved clonotypes. For all TCRbeta clonotypes obtained by the gDNA method from a few donors, generation probabilities were computed with OLGA. TCRdb re-hosts the immuneACCESS table, in-frame sequences only. Its copies lack some clones; in the studies checked, an unresolved V gene accounts for under half of them, and the cause for the rest is not known. V, J and clone size reflect that table, while D and trimming were determined from the DNA. Across this sample there are some 360,000 clones, with 73% seen only once. Over 9.5% of the sample rests with the top ten.

From the cysteine through the phenylalanine, the CDR3 covers 16 amino acids. The entry retains the CDR3 DNA only, 48 bases that are in frame from base 1. V sheds 7 bases and J sheds 0 bases, leaving 13 bases between their ends. CDR1 and CDR2, per the germline V gene, are MDHEN and SYDVKM. Healthy HIV-negative adults with no recently reported acute infections or vaccinations were included as donors. All donors were Caucasian adults living in Nashville, Tennessee, USA. CD4+ T cells were enriched through magnetic negative selection, after which naive cells were positively selected on CD45RA and the remaining negative fraction served as the memory subset. Blood was obtained by leukapheresis, after which PBMCs were separated by Ficoll-Histopaque density gradient centrifugation and cryopreserved in liquid nitrogen vapor phase. Analytical flow cytometry was used to check the purity and quantity of every magnetically sorted T cell population. Genomic DNA was isolated from every sorted fraction and measured by UV absorbance on a Nanodrop 2000c.

The sample taken for sequencing was memory CD4+ T cells sorted from blood. What this sample's cell subset or site label stands for: CD45RA-negative fraction. This receptor was identified in a man between 25 and 39 years old in good health. This sequence uses TRBV28 and TRBJ2-6, and the D gene may be TRBD2, 5 bases matching. The DNA sequence is as follows: TGTGCCAGCACCCCACTCGGGGTCTCTGGGGCCAACGTCCTGACTTTC. Its translation reads: CASTPLGVSGANVLTF.